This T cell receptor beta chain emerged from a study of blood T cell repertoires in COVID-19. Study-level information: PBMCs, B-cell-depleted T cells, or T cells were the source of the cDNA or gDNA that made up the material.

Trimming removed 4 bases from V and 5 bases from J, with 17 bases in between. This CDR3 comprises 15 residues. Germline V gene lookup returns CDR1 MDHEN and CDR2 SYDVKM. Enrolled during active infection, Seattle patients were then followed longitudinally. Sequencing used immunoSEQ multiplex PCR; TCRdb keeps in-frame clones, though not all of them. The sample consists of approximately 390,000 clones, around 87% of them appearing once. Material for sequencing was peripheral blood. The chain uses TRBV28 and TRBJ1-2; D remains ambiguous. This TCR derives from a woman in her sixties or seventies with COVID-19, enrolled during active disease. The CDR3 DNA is TGTGCCAGCAGTTCCCCCGGAGGAAACTTATATGGCTACACCTTC. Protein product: CASSSPGGNLYGYTF.